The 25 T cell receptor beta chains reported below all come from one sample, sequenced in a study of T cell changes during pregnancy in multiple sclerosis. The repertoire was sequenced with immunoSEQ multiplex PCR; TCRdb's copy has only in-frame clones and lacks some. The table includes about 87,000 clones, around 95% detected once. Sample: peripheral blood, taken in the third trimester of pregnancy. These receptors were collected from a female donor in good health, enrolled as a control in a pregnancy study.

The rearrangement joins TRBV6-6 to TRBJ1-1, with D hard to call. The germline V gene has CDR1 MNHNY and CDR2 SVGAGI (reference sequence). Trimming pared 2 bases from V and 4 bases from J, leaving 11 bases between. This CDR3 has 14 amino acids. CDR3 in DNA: TGTGCCAGCAGTTACGAGGGCGCCGGCACTGAAGCTTTCTTT. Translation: CASSYEGAGTEAFF.

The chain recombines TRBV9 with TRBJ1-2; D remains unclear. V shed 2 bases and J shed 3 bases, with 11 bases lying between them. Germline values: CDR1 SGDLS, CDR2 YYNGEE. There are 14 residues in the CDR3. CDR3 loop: CASSVSLADYGYTF. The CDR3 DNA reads TGTGCCAGCAGCGTTTCGCTAGCCGACTATGGCTACACCTTC.

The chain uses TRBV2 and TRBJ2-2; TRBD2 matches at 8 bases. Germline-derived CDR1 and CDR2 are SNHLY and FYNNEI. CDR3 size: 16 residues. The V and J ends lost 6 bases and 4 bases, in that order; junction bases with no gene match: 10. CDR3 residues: CASRTSGGPGTGELFF. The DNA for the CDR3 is TGTGCCAGCAGAACCTCGGGAGGGCCGGGCACCGGGGAGCTGTTTTTT.

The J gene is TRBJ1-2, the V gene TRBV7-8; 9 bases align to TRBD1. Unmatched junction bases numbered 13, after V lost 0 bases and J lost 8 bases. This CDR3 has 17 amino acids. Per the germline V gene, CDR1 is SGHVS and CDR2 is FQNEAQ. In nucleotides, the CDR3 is TGTGCCAGCAGCTTAGCGACGACTGCGGGACAGGGTATAGGCTACACCTTC. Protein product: CASSLATTAGQGIGYTF.

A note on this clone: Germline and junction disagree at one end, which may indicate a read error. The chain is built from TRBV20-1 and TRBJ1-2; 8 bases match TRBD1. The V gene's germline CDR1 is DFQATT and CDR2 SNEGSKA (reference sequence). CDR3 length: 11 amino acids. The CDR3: CSARFTVDRAF. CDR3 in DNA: TGCAGTGCAAGGTTTACCGTGGACAGGGCCTTC.

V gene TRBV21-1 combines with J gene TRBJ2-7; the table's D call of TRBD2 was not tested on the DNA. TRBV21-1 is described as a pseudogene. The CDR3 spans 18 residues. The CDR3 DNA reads TGTGCCAGCAGCCCCCATGGACTAGCGGGAGTGTTACCGGGGGAGCAGTACTTC. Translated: CASSPHGLAGVLPGEQYF.

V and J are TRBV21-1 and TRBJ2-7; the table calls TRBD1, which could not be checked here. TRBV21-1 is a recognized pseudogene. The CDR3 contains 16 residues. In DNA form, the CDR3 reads TGTGCCAGCAGCAAACTGGGGACAGGGGGCCGCGACGAGCAGTACTTC. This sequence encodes CASSKLGTGGRDEQYF.

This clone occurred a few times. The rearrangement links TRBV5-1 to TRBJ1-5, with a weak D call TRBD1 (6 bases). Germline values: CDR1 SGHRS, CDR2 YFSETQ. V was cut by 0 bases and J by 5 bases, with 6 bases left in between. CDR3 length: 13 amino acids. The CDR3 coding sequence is TGCGCCAGCAGCTTGGCAGGGGATCAGCCCCAGCATTTT. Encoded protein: CASSLAGDQPQHF.

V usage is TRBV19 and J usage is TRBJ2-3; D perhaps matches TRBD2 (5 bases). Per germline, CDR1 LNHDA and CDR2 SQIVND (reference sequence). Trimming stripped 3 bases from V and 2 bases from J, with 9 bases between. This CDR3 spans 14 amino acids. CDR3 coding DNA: TGTGCCAGTAGTATTCCGGGGAACACAGATACGCAGTATTTT. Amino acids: CASSIPGNTDTQYF.

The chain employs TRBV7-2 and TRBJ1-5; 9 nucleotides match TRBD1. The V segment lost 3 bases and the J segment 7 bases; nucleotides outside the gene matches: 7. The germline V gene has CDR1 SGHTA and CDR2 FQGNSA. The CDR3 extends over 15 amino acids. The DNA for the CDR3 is TGTGCCAGCAGCTTCTCGGGACAGGGAAACCAGCCCCAGCATTTT. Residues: CASSFSGQGNQPQHF.

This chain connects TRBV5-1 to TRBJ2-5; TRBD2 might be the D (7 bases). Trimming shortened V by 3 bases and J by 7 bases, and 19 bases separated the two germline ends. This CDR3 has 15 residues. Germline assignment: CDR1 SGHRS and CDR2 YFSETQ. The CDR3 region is CASSSWGGANPTQYF. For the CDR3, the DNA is TGCGCCAGCAGCTCCTGGGGGGGGGCGAATCCGACCCAGTACTTC.

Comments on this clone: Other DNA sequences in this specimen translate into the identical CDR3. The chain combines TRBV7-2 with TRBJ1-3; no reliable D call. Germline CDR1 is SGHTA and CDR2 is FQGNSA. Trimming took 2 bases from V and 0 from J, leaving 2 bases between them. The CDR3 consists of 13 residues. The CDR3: CASSLYSGNTIYF. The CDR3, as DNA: TGTGCCAGCAGCTTATACTCTGGAAACACCATATATTTT. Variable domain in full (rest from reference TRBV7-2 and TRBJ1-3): GAGVSQSPSNKVTEKGKDVELRCDPISGHTALYWYRQSLGQGLEFLIYFQGNSAPDKSGLPSDRFSAERTGGSVSTLTIQRTQQEDSAVYLCASSLYSGNTIYFGEGSWLTVV.

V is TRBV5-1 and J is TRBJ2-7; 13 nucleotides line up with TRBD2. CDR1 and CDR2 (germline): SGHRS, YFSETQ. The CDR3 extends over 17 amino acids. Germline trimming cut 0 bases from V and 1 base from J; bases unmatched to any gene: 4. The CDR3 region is CASSLEGTSGTSYEQYF. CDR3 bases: TGCGCCAGCAGCTTGGAAGGGACTAGCGGGACATCCTACGAGCAGTACTTC.

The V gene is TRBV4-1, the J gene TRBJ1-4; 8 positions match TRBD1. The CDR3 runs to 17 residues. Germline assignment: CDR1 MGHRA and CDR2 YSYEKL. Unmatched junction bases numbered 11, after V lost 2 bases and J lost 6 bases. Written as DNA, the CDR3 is TGCGCCAGCAGCCAACAACCCCGGACAGGGAGTGATGAAAAACTGTTTTTT. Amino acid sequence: CASSQQPRTGSDEKLFF.

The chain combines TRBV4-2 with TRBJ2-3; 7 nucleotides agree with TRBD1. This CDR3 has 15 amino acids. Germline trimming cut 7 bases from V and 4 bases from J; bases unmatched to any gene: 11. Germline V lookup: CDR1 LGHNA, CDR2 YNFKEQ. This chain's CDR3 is CASIILKTGPDTQYF. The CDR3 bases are TGTGCCAGCATCATACTTAAGACAGGGCCAGATACGCAGTATTTT.

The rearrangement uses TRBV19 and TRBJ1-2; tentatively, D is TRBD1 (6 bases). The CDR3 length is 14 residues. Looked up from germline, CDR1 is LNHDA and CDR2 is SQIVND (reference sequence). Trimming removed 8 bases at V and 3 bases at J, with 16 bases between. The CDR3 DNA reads TGTGCCAGTTGTACCAGGGGCGCGGACTATGGCTACACCTTC. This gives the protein CASCTRGADYGYTF. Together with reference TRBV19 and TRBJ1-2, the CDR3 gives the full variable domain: DGGITQSPKYLFRKEGQNVTLSCEQNLNHDAMYWYRQDPGQGLRLIYYSQIVNDFQKGDIAEGYSVSREKKESFPLTVTSAQKNPTAFYLCASCTRGADYGYTFGSGTRLTVV.

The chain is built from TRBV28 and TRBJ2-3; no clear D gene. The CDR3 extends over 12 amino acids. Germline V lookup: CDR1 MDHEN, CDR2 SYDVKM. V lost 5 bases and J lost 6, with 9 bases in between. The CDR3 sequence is CASSPRSDTQYF. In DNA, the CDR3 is TGTGCCAGCAGTCCCCGGTCGGATACGCAGTATTTT.

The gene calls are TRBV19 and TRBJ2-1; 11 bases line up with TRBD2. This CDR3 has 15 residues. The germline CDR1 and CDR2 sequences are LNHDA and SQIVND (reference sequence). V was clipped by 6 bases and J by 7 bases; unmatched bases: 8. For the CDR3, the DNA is TGTGCCAGTAGCATTTCGTCTAGCGGGGGGAATGAGCAGTTCTTC. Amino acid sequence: CASSISSSGGNEQFF.

CDR3 in DNA: TGTGCCAGCAGTCCGGCCGGGACAGGGAAGTACGAGCAGTACTTC. This translates into CASSPAGTGKYEQYF. V gene TRBV28 combines with J gene TRBJ2-7; TRBD1 aligns across 9 bases. Germline V gene sequence: CDR1 MDHEN, CDR2 SYDVKM. The CDR3 spans 15 residues. After removal of 5 bases from V and 4 bases from J, the junction contained 9 bases not matched to a gene. Complete variable domain (other parts from reference TRBV28 and TRBJ2-7): DVKVTQSSRYLVKRTGEKVFLECVQDMDHENMFWYRQDPGLGLRLIYFSYDVKMKEKGDIPEGYSVSREKKERFSLILESASTNQTSMYLCASSPAGTGKYEQYFGPGTRLTVT.

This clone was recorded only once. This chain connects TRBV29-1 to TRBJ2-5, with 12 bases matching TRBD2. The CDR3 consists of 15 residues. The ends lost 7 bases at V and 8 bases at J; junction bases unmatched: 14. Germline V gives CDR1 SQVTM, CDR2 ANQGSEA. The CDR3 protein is CSASGLAGTVGTQYF. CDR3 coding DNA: TGCAGCGCGTCCGGACTAGCGGGGACCGTGGGAACCCAGTACTTC.

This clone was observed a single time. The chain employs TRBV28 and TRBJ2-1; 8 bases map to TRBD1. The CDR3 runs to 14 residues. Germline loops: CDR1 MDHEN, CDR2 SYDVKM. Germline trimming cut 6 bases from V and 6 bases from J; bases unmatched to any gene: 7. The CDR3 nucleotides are TGTGCCAGCAGGGACAGGGTGGCGAGCAATGAGCAGTTCTTC. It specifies CASRDRVASNEQFF. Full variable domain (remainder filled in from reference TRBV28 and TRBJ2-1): DVKVTQSSRYLVKRTGEKVFLECVQDMDHENMFWYRQDPGLGLRLIYFSYDVKMKEKGDIPEGYSVSREKKERFSLILESASTNQTSMYLCASRDRVASNEQFFGPGTRLTVL.

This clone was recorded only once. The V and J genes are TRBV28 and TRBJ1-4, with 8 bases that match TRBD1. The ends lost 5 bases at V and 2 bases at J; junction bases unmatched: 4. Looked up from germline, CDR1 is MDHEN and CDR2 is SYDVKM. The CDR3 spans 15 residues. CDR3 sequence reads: CASSAQGATNEKLFF. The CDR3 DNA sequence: TGTGCCAGCAGTGCCCAGGGGGCCACTAATGAAAAACTGTTTTTT.

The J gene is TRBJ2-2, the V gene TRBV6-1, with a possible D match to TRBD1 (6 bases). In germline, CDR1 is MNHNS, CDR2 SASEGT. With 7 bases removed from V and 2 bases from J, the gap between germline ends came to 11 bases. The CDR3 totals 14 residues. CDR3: CASTGDQNTGELFF. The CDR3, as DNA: TGTGCCAGCACAGGGGACCAAAACACCGGGGAGCTGTTTTTT.

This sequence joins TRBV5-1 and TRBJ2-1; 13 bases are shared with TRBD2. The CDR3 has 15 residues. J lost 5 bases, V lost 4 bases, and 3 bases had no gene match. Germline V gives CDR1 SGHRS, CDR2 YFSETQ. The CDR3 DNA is TGCGCCAGCAGCCGGGGGACTAGCGGGAACAATGAGCAGTTCTTC. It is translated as CASSRGTSGNNEQFF.

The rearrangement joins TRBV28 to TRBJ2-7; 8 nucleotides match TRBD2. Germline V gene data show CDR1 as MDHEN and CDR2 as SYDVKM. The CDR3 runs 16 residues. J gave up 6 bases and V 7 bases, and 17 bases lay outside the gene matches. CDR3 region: CASIPSGGRAAGEQYF. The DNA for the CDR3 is TGTGCCAGCATTCCATCGGGGGGGAGGGCGGCGGGCGAGCAGTACTTC.